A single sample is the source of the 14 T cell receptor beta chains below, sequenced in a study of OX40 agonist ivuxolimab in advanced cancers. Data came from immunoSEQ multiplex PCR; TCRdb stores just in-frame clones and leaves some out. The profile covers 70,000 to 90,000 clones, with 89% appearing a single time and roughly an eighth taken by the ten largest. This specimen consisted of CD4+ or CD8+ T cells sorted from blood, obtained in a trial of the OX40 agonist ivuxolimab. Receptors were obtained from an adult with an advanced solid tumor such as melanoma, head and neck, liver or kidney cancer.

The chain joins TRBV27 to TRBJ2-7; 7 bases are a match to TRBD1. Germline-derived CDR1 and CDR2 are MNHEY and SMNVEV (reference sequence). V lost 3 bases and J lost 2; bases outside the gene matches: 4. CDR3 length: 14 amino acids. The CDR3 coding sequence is TGTGCCAGCAGTTTTACAGGGGAAACCTACGAGCAGTACTTC. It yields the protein CASSFTGETYEQYF.

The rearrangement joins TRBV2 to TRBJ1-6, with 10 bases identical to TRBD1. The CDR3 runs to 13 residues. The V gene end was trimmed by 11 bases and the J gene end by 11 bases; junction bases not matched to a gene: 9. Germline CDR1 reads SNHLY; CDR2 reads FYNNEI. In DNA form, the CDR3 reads TGTGCCCCAGGGGACAGGGGAAGGGCACCCCTCCACTTT. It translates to CAPGDRGRAPLHF.

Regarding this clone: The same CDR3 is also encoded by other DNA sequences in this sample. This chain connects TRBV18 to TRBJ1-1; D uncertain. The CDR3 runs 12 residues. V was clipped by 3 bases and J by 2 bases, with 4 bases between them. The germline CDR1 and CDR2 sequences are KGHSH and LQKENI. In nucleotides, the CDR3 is TGTGCCAGCTCACCTCCTAACACTGAAGCTTTCTTT. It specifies CASSPPNTEAFF.

The CDR3 spells CASSLETVGNTEAFF. The CDR3, as DNA: TGTGCCAGCAGCTTGGAAACGGTGGGGAACACTGAAGCTTTCTTT. The chain recombines TRBV11-2 with TRBJ1-1, with D unclear. Per the germline V gene, CDR1 is SGHAT and CDR2 is FQNNGV. V gave up 3 bases and J gave up 1 base, with 12 bases separating them. This CDR3 has 15 amino acids.

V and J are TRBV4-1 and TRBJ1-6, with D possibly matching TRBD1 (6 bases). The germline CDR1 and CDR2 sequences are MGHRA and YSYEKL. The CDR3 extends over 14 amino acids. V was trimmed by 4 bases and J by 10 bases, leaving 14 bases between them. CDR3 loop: CASSPWGLGSPLHF. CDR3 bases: TGCGCCAGCAGCCCGTGGGGGCTAGGCTCACCCCTCCACTTT.

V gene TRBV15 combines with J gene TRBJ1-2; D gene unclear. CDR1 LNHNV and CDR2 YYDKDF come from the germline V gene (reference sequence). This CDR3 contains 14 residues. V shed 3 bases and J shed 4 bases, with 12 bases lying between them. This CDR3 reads CATSRDVAGYGYTF. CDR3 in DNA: TGTGCCACCAGCAGGGACGTGGCAGGCTATGGCTACACCTTC.

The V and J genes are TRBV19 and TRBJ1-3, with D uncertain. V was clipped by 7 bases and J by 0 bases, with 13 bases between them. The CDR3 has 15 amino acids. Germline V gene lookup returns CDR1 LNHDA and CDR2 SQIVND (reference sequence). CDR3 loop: CASTPWSSSGNTIYF. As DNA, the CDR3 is TGTGCCAGTACGCCTTGGAGCAGCTCTGGAAACACCATATATTTT.

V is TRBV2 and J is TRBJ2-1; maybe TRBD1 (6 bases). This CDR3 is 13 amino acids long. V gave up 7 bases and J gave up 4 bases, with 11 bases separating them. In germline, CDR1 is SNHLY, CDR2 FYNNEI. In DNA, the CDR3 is TGTGCCAGCACCGTTGGACAGTACAATGAGCAGTTCTTC. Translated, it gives CASTVGQYNEQFF.

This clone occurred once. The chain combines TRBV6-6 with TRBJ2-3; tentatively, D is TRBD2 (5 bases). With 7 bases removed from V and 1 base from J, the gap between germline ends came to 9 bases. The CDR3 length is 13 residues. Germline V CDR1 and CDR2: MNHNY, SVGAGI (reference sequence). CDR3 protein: CASTDGGTDTQYF. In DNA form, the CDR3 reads TGTGCCAGCACCGACGGGGGCACAGATACGCAGTATTTT.

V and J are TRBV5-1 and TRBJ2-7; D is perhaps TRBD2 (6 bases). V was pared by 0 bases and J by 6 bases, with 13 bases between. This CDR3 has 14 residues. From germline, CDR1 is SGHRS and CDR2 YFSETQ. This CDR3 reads CASSLEGGVGEQYF. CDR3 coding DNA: TGCGCCAGCAGCTTGGAAGGCGGGGTTGGCGAGCAGTACTTC.

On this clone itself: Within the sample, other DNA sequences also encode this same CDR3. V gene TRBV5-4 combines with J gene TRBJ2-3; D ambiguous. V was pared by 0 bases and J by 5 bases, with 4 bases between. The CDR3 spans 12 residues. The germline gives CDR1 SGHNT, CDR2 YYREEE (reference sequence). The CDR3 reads CASSLAGDTQYF. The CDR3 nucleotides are TGTGCCAGCAGCTTGGCAGGAGATACGCAGTATTTT. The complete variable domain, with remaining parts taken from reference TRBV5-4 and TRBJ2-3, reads ETGVTQSPTHLIKTRGQQVTLRCSSQSGHNTVSWYQQALGQGPQFIFQYYREEENGRGNFPPRFSGLQFPNYSSELNVNALELDDSALYLCASSLAGDTQYFGPGTRLTVL.

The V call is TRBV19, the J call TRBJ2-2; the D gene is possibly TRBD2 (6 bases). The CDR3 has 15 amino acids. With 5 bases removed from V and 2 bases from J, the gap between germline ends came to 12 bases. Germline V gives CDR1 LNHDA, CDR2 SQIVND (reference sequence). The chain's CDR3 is CASSWGTPNTGELFF. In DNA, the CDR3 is TGTGCCAGTAGTTGGGGGACTCCAAACACCGGGGAGCTGTTTTTT.

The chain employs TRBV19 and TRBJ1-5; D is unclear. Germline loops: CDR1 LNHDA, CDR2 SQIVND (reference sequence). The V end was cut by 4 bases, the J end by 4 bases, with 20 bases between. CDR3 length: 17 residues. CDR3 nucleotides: TGTGCCAGTAGTAACCGGGTCTATCGGACGAGGAATCAGCCCCAGCATTTT. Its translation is CASSNRVYRTRNQPQHF. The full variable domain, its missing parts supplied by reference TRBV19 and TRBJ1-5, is DGGITQSPKYLFRKEGQNVTLSCEQNLNHDAMYWYRQDPGQGLRLIYYSQIVNDFQKGDIAEGYSVSREKKESFPLTVTSAQKNPTAFYLCASSNRVYRTRNQPQHFGDGTRLSIL.

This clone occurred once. The CDR3 region has the DNA TGCGCCAGCAGCTTACTAGCGGGTGCCCCAAATGAGCAGTTCTTC. This sequence encodes CASSLLAGAPNEQFF. The rearrangement uses TRBV5-1 and TRBJ2-1; 9 nucleotides line up with TRBD2. The CDR3 is 15 amino acids. The J segment lost 7 bases and the V segment lost 2 bases, leaving 7 bases of the junction unmatched. Germline values: CDR1 SGHRS, CDR2 YFSETQ.